The clone carrying this T cell receptor beta chain was seen a few times. Antigen unknown. The source of the sample is a study of identical twins. Notes on the study in general: Beta out-of-frame sequences displayed a weaker excess of sharing between twins. Models underestimated out-of-frame TCR alpha sharing in monozygotic twins. The study reached conclusions through statistical analysis that was cross-sectional, not following the same donors.

Unique molecular identifiers were present on cDNA, and template switching added a universal primer site. TCRdb fed the 5' RACE reads into MiXCR, producing one record per CDR3 protein. The sample carries a few hundred thousand distinct CDR3 sequences, approximately 15% recorded once. J was trimmed by 2 bases and V by 5 bases; bases with no gene match: 13. The CDR3 runs 16 residues. Germline CDR1 is DFQATT and CDR2 is SNEGSKA (reference sequence). The sample was also reused in another study, on yellow fever vaccine responses in identical twins.

The chain joins TRBV20-1 to TRBJ2-7, with 9 bases identical to TRBD2. This sequence was found in a woman aged 18 to 35 in good health. The sample consisted of CD4+ T cells sorted from blood. The chain's CDR3 is CSAVKAGTSLTYEQYF. For the CDR3, the DNA is TGCAGTGCTGTAAAAGCCGGGACTAGCCTAACCTACGAGCAGTACTTC.